The text below deals with one T cell receptor beta chain. Its antigen is unknown. This sample is drawn from a study of T cells in localized non-small cell lung cancer. This table comes from immunoSEQ multiplex PCR, and its TCRdb copy is limited to in-frame clones, with some not included. The sample consists of about 72,000 clones, roughly 81% of them appearing once. General study findings and limits: Higher T cell density in the blood was associated with longer overall survival, whereas higher adjacent-lung clonality associated with shorter survival.

CDR1 and CDR2 from the germline V gene are SGHRS and YFSETQ. V lost 3 bases to trimming and J lost 6 bases; unmatched junction nucleotides: 12. The CDR3 loop spans 16 amino acids. The specimen was peripheral blood, collected before any cancer treatment. This TCR came from a female donor older than 55 with stage I lung adenocarcinoma. The rearrangement uses TRBV5-1 and TRBJ1-2; 9 bases agree with TRBD1. The DNA of the CDR3 is TGCGCCAGCAGCTCCTCCGGGACAGGGAATGCCGATGGCTACACCTTC. Its translation is CASSSSGTGNADGYTF.